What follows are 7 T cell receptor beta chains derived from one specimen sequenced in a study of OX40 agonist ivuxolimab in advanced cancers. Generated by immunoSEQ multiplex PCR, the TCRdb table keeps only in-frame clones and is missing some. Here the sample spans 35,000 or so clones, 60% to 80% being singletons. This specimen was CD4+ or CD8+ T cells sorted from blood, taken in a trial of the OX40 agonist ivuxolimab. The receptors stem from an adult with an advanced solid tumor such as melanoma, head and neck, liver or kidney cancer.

This CDR3 is CASRRDGTSTDTQYF. CDR3 DNA sequence: TGCGCCAGCAGACGGGACGGGACGAGCACAGATACGCAGTATTTT. The genes are TRBV10-1 and TRBJ2-3, with D possibly being TRBD1 or TRBD2 (5 bases each). The CDR3 contains 15 residues. The germline V and J ends were trimmed by 6 bases and 0 bases, with 13 bases remaining between them. Germline CDR1 WNHNN, CDR2 SYGVQD (reference sequence).

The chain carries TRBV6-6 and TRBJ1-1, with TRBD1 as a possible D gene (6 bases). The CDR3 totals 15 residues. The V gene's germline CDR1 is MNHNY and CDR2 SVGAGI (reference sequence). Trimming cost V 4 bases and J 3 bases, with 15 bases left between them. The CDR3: CASSLTGEEYTEAFF. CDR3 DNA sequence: TGTGCCAGCAGTTTGACAGGAGAGGAATACACTGAAGCTTTCTTT.

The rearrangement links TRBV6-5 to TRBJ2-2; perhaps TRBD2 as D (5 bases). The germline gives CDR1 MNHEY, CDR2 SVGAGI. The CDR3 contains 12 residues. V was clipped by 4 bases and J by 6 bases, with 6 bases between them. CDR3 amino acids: CASSWRPGELFF. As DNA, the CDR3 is TGTGCCAGCAGTTGGAGGCCCGGGGAGCTGTTTTTT.

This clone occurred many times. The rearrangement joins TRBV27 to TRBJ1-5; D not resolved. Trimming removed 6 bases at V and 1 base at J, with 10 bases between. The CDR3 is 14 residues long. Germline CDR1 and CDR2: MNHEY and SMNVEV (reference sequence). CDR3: CASRESTSNQPQHF. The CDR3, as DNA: TGTGCCAGCAGGGAGTCCACCAGCAATCAGCCCCAGCATTTT.

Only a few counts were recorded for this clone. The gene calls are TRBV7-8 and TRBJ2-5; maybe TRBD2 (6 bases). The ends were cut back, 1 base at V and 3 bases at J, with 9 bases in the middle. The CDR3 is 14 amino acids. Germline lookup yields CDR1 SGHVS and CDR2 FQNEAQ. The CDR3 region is CASSLGGEKETQYF. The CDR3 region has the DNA TGTGCCAGCAGCTTAGGGGGGGAGAAAGAGACCCAGTACTTC.

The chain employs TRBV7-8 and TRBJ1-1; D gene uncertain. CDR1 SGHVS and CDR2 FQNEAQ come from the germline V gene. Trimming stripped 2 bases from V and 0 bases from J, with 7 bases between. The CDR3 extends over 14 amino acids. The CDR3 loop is CASSLTIMNTEAFF. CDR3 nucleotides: TGTGCCAGCAGCTTAACCATAATGAACACTGAAGCTTTCTTT. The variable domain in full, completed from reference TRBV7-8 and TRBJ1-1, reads GAGVSQSPRYKVAKRGQDVALRCDPISGHVSLFWYQQALGQGPEFLTYFQNEAQLDKSGLPSDRFFAERPEGSVSTLKIQRTQQEDSAVYLCASSLTIMNTEAFFGQGTRLTVV.

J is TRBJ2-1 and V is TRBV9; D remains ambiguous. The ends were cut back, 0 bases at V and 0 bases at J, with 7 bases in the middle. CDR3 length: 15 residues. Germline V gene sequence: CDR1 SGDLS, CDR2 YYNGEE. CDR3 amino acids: CASSVGASSYNEQFF. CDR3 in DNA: TGTGCCAGCAGCGTAGGGGCAAGCTCCTACAATGAGCAGTTCTTC.